This paragraph covers one T cell receptor (beta chain) sequence. This sample was taken from a study of blood T cell repertoires in COVID-19. Across the study: The samples span acute and convalescent COVID-19 from the United States, Italy and Spain. PBMCs, B-cell-depleted T cells, or T cells were the source of the cDNA or gDNA that made up the material.

The CDR3 spans 20 residues. How the authors handled the data: Quantification of nucleated cells was approximated via reference gene primer amplification. The data were produced by immunoSEQ multiplex PCR, yet TCRdb's version contains in-frame clones alone and is incomplete. Clone size and V and J calls were adopted from that table, with D and trimming inferred from the DNA. The data show 350,000 or so clones, with 65% to 85% seen just once and approximately 3.1% held by the top ten. This receptor was obtained from a man between 25 and 39 years old with active or convalescent COVID-19. The rearrangement uses TRBV1 and TRBJ1-3. TRBV1 is an annotated pseudogene. Sequences were obtained from peripheral blood. The CDR3 coding sequence is TGCACCAGCAGCCAAGATCGGGGAGAGTACCTATCCTACTCTGGAAACACCATATATTTT. Translating it yields CTSSQDRGEYLSYSGNTIYF.